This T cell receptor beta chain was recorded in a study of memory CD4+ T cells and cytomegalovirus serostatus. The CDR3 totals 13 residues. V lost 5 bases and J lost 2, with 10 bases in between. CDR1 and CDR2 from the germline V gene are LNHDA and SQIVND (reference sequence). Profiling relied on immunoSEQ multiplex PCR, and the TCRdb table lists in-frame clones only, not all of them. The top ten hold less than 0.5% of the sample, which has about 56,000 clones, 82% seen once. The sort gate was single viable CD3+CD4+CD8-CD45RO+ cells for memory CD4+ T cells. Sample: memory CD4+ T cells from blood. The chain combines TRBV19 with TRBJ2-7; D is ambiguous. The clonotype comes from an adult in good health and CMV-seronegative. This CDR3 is CASSSLGAYEQYF. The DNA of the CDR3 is TGTGCCAGTAGTTCACTTGGGGCCTACGAGCAGTACTTC.